This TCR beta chain was recorded in a study of T cell responses to AZD1222 COVID-19 vaccine. General study findings and limits: The donor cohort was predominantly white British with a female majority, and clonal diversity may have been underestimated. The CD4 TCRs associated with vaccination extended across spike and predominated at 160-218 and 743-854. Seropositive AZD1222 recipients at baseline numbered only six or seven.

Turning to this clone: Its antigen is not identified.

The CDR3 extends over 13 amino acids. Germline CDR1 reads SGHTA; CDR2 reads FQGNSA. The V segment lost 5 bases and the J segment 8 bases; nucleotides outside the gene matches: 8. The repertoire was sequenced with immunoSEQ multiplex PCR; TCRdb's copy has only in-frame clones and lacks some. The sample has 120,000 or so clones, approximately 94% seen once. The J gene is TRBJ1-2, the V gene TRBV7-2; 7 bases fit TRBD1. The clonotype comes from an adult who received the AZD1222 COVID-19 vaccine. This sample comprised peripheral blood, obtained 28 days after the second AZD1222 dose. CDR3 bases: TGTGCCAGCAGCCCTCTGAGGACAGGAGGCTACACCTTC. Translating gives CASSPLRTGGYTF.